This note documents a single T cell receptor (beta chain) sequence. This record belongs to a study of blood T cell repertoires in COVID-19. Study at large: Spain, Italy and the United States supplied samples that represented acute and convalescent COVID-19.

Germline CDR1 and CDR2: WNHNN and SYGVQD (reference sequence). CDR3 length: 14 amino acids. V lost 4 bases, J lost 3 bases, and 12 bases lay in between. This table comes from immunoSEQ multiplex PCR, and its TCRdb copy is limited to in-frame clones, with some not included. Of 380,000 or so clones listed, 88% are singletons. The receptor was isolated from a woman aged 25 to 39 with acute COVID-19. The specimen sequenced was PBMCs or T cells enriched from blood (not recorded which). The V gene is TRBV10-1, the J gene TRBJ1-1; D remains ambiguous. The CDR3 region is CASSGTSGYTEAFF. In DNA, the CDR3 is TGCGCCAGCAGTGGGACGTCGGGGTACACTGAAGCTTTCTTT.